The 21 T cell receptor beta chains reported below all come from one sample, sequenced in a study of T cells after posttransplantation cyclophosphamide. The data were produced by immunoSEQ multiplex PCR, yet TCRdb's version contains in-frame clones alone and is incomplete. The specimen has tens of thousands of clones, none found just once. The specimen sequenced was PBMCs. The receptors were gathered from a man in his fifties in good health, CMV-negative, and a related stem cell transplant donor.

This clone was counted many times. The chain couples TRBV29-1 to TRBJ1-1; no firm D call. Germline CDR1 is SQVTM and CDR2 is ANQGSEA. The CDR3 sequence is 11 residues long. V was trimmed by 6 bases and J by 0 bases, leaving 5 bases between them. The CDR3 loop is CSVSLNTEAFF. The CDR3 nucleotides are TGCAGCGTGTCATTGAACACTGAAGCTTTCTTT.

This clone was counted between two and nine times. CDR3: CASGSGQGRDTQYF. CDR3 bases: TGTGCTAGTGGATCGGGACAGGGGCGAGATACGCAGTATTTT. The chain recombines TRBV12-5 with TRBJ2-3; TRBD1 aligns across 10 bases. J lost 5 bases, V lost 6 bases, and 5 bases had no gene match. CDR1 is LGHNT, CDR2 FRNRAP, per germline. The CDR3 runs to 14 residues.

This clone was seen many times. V gene TRBV4-1 combines with J gene TRBJ2-3, with 13 bases matching TRBD2. Germline CDR1 MGHRA, CDR2 YSYEKL. This CDR3 has 19 residues. V lost 4 bases, J lost 3 bases, and 13 bases stayed unmatched. CDR3 protein: CASSLSWTSGRVKTDTQYF. The CDR3 region has the DNA TGCGCCAGCAGCCTATCATGGACTAGCGGGAGAGTAAAAACAGATACGCAGTATTTT.

The sample holds many counts of this clone. The genes are TRBV9 and TRBJ2-1, with D perhaps TRBD1 (6 bases). Germline CDR1 SGDLS, CDR2 YYNGEE. The length of the CDR3 is 14 residues. The ends were cut back, 0 bases at V and 4 bases at J, with 8 bases in the middle. For the CDR3, the DNA is TGTGCCAGCAGCGTAGCACAGGGTTACAATGAGCAGTTCTTC. This gives the protein CASSVAQGYNEQFF.

There are many counts of this clone. The chain combines TRBV19 with TRBJ2-3, with 10 bases fitting TRBD2. Germline V CDR1 and CDR2: LNHDA, SQIVND (reference sequence). This CDR3 spans 16 amino acids. The junction had 5 bases not matched to a gene; V was cut back by 5 bases and J by 0 bases. The CDR3 reads CASSRTSGASTDTQYF. CDR3 nucleotide sequence: TGTGCCAGTAGTCGGACTAGCGGTGCTAGCACAGATACGCAGTATTTT.

This clone appeared many times. The rearrangement uses TRBV6-5 and TRBJ2-7; weak D call: TRBD1 (6 bases). CDR3 length: 12 amino acids. V was clipped by 8 bases and J by 7 bases, with 15 bases between them. Germline lookup yields CDR1 MNHEY and CDR2 SVGAGI. The CDR3 sequence is CASLRGTGEQYF. The CDR3 DNA is TGTGCCAGCCTCAGGGGAACCGGGGAGCAGTACTTC.

This clone was seen more than once but under ten times. The rearrangement links TRBV6-1 to TRBJ1-1, with D uncertain. Per germline, CDR1 MNHNS and CDR2 SASEGT. Trimming shortened V by 6 bases and J by 5 bases, and 16 bases separated the two germline ends. CDR3 length: 14 amino acids. The DNA for the CDR3 is TGTGCCAGCAGAAACTATCTCTGGGAGACTGAAGCTTTCTTT. Amino acid sequence: CASRNYLWETEAFF.

This clone has ten or more counts. The CDR3 region is CSVVGNTGELFF. CDR3 nucleotides: TGCAGCGTTGTCGGGAACACCGGGGAGCTGTTTTTT. The genes are TRBV29-1 and TRBJ2-2; no clear D gene. CDR3 length: 12 amino acids. Germline-derived CDR1 and CDR2 are SQVTM and ANQGSEA. V shed 4 bases and J shed 1 base, with 4 bases lying between them.

The sample holds many counts of this clone. The V and J genes are TRBV9 and TRBJ1-6; perhaps TRBD1 as D (6 bases). Looked up from germline, CDR1 is SGDLS and CDR2 is YYNGEE. The CDR3 contains 15 residues. Trimming took off 4 bases at V and 10 bases at J, with 18 bases between the two ends. The CDR3 sequence: CASSTTGTNLSPLHF. In nucleotides, the CDR3 is TGTGCCAGCAGCACAACCGGGACAAATCTCTCACCCCTCCACTTT.

This clone was recorded many times. This sequence joins TRBV28 and TRBJ1-1; the D gene is possibly TRBD1 (5 bases). With 3 bases removed from V and 11 bases from J, the gap between germline ends came to 13 bases. The CDR3 is 12 amino acids. The germline gives CDR1 MDHEN, CDR2 SYDVKM. CDR3 protein: CASSLSVRGAFF. Here the CDR3 DNA reads TGTGCCAGCAGTTTGTCTGTTAGGGGCGCTTTCTTT.

There are many counts of this clone. V is TRBV7-3 and J is TRBJ1-4; D uncertain. Trimming removed 5 bases from V and 2 bases from J, with 9 bases in between. Germline CDR1 SGHTA, CDR2 FQGTGA. This CDR3 has 14 residues. CDR3 bases: TGTGCCAGCAGCATGGGAGGGACTAATGAAAAACTGTTTTTT. Its translation: CASSMGGTNEKLFF. Looking up the rest from reference TRBV7-3 and TRBJ1-4 gives the full variable domain: GAGVSQTPSNKVTEKGKYVELRCDPISGHTALYWYRQSLGQGPEFLIYFQGTGAADDSGLPNDRFFAVRPEGSVSTLKIQRTERGDSAVYLCASSMGGTNEKLFFGSGTQLSVL.

In its sample, this clone was seen many times. This chain joins TRBV18 and TRBJ1-1, with 7 bases identical to TRBD1. Germline trimming cut 4 bases from V and 6 bases from J; bases unmatched to any gene: 11. The CDR3 spans 15 residues. Germline CDR1 and CDR2: KGHSH and LQKENI. CDR3 DNA: TGTGCCAGCTCACACTCACAGGGGCTGATTGCTGAAGCTTTCTTT. Protein product: CASSHSQGLIAEAFF.

This clone has more than one count but fewer than ten. The rearrangement joins TRBV6-1 to TRBJ1-2, with 7 bases lining up with TRBD1. Germline-derived CDR1 and CDR2 are MNHNS and SASEGT. Unmatched junction bases numbered 8, after V lost 5 bases and J lost 2 bases. This CDR3 spans 15 amino acids. The CDR3 nucleotides are TGTGCCAGCAGTACCCGACAGGGTTCCAACTATGGCTACACCTTC. Its translation is CASSTRQGSNYGYTF.

In its sample, this clone was seen many times. The chain employs TRBV4-1 and TRBJ2-7; 11 bases match TRBD1. The CDR3 spans 15 residues. The junction had 3 bases not matched to a gene; V was cut back by 3 bases and J by 2 bases. Germline values: CDR1 MGHRA, CDR2 YSYEKL. In DNA form, the CDR3 reads TGCGCCAGCAGCCACCGGGACAGGGGGACCTACGAGCAGTACTTC. Translated, it gives CASSHRDRGTYEQYF.

Many counts were recorded for this clone. This chain links TRBV19 with TRBJ2-7, with TRBD2 identical over 10 bases. The CDR3 is made up of 15 amino acids. With 7 bases clipped from V and 0 bases from J, the junction kept 6 bases outside the gene matches. Germline assignment: CDR1 LNHDA and CDR2 SQIVND (reference sequence). The CDR3 sequence is CASTRAGGPSYEQYF. The CDR3 DNA reads TGTGCCAGTACCAGAGCGGGAGGGCCCTCCTACGAGCAGTACTTC.

This clone was observed many times. The chain uses TRBV29-1 and TRBJ2-1, with TRBD2 matching 9 bases. Germline assignment: CDR1 SQVTM and CDR2 ANQGSEA. This CDR3 contains 16 residues. J lost 4 bases, V lost 4 bases, and 11 bases had no gene match. This CDR3 is CSVVPGLAGPYNEQFF. CDR3 bases: TGCAGCGTTGTGCCGGGACTAGCCGGCCCTTACAATGAGCAGTTCTTC.

This clone was picked up many times. The chain recombines TRBV5-6 with TRBJ2-3; TRBD2 matches at 7 bases. Germline V gene sequence: CDR1 SGHDT, CDR2 YYEEEE. This CDR3 has 16 amino acids. With V trimmed by 0 bases and J by 2 bases, 6 bases remained unmatched. The CDR3 region is CASSLDRDYLTDTQYF. CDR3 sequence (DNA): TGTGCCAGCAGCTTGGACCGGGACTACCTCACAGATACGCAGTATTTT.

This clone occurred many times. V and J are TRBV6-6 and TRBJ1-5, with D possibly matching TRBD1 (5 bases). The V end was cut by 6 bases, the J end by 7 bases, with 16 bases between. Germline loops: CDR1 MNHNY, CDR2 SVGAGI (reference sequence). This CDR3 has 14 residues. The CDR3 loop is CASRPGWGAQPQHF. The CDR3 nucleotides are TGTGCCAGCAGACCCGGATGGGGCGCCCAGCCCCAGCATTTT.

This clone occurred many times. This sequence joins TRBV19 and TRBJ1-1; D is ambiguous. The CDR3 runs to 15 residues. V was pared by 7 bases and J by 0 bases, with 15 bases between. Germline lookup yields CDR1 LNHDA and CDR2 SQIVND (reference sequence). DNA for the CDR3: TGTGCCAGTAAGCCCCTAGGCGGCTTGAACACTGAAGCTTTCTTT. It codes for CASKPLGGLNTEAFF.

This clone was seen many times. The chain joins TRBV2 to TRBJ2-5, with 7 bases aligning to TRBD1. The junction had 3 bases not matched to a gene; V was cut back by 3 bases and J by 5 bases. CDR1 is SNHLY and CDR2 is FYNNEI in the germline V gene. This CDR3 contains 13 residues. CDR3: CASSDTGAETQYF. In nucleotides, the CDR3 is TGTGCCAGCAGTGATACAGGGGCGGAGACCCAGTACTTC.

Ten or more counts support this clone. CDR3 sequence reads: CATSIYGQGRGYTF. The CDR3 DNA reads as TGTGCCACCAGCATATATGGACAGGGTCGCGGCTACACCTTC. The gene calls are TRBV15 and TRBJ1-2, with 8 bases lining up with TRBD1. CDR1 is LNHNV, CDR2 YYDKDF, per germline (reference sequence). After removal of 4 bases from V and 8 bases from J, the junction contained 9 bases not matched to a gene. The CDR3 totals 14 residues.